The count of the clone carrying this TCR beta chain is one. Antigen unknown. The beta constant-region primer was an equimolar mix of two oligonucleotides covering TRBC1 and TRBC2. TCRdb called the UMI-ligation and nested PCR reads again in MiXCR, with one record for every CDR3 protein. The sample shows 130,000 to 150,000 distinct CDR3 sequences, 15% to 20% of them seen only once. This sample stems from a study of naive and memory T cell subsets. Germline lookup yields CDR1 SGHRS and CDR2 YFSETQ. J gave up 0 bases and V 10 bases, and 15 bases lay outside the gene matches. CDR3 length: 17 residues. The study's findings and limits: Especially in CD8 cells, naive repertoires contained a few larger clonotypes, possibly CD45RA-re-expressing memory cells. A clonotype means one alpha or beta sequence, not an alpha/beta pair.

The receptor's source is a human donor in good health. The chain has TRBV5-1 and TRBJ2-1, with 8 nucleotides matching TRBD2. Input material: naive CD4+ T cells from blood. The CDR3 nucleotides are TGCGCCGCTCACCCTCCGCAGCGGGAGTTCTCCTACAATGAGCAGTTCTTC. This codes for CAAHPPQREFSYNEQFF.